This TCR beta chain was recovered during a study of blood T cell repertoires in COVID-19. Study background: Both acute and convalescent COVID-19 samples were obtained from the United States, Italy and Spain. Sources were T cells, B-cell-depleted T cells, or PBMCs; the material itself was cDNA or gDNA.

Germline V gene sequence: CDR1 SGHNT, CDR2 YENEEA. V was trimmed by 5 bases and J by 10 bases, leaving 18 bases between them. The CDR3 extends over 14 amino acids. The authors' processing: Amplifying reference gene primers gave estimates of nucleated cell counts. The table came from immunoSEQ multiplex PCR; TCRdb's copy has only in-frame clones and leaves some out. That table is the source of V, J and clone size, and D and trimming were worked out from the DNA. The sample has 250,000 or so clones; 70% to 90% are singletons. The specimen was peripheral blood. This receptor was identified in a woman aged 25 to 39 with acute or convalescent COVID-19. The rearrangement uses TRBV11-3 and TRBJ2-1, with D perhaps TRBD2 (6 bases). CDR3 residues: CASSPSPGETEQFF. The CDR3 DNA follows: TGTGCCAGCAGCCCCAGCCCGGGGGAGACCGAGCAGTTCTTC.